The 4 T cell receptor beta chains in this list originate from one sample, sequenced in a study of control samples from healthy donors and cancer patients. Profiled with immunoSEQ multiplex PCR; TCRdb holds only in-frame clones, not every one. The repertoire has 90,000 to 100,000 clones, 79% of them found once; the top ten carry 10% to 13%. Specimen: blood. The receptors were sampled from a woman in her 30s in good health.

CDR3 residues: CASSRLTVATNEKLFF. CDR3 nucleotides: TGTGCCAGCAGCAGATTGACAGTTGCAACTAATGAAAAACTGTTTTTT. The chain couples TRBV21-1 to TRBJ1-4; the table's D call of TRBD1 was not tested on the DNA. TRBV21-1 constitutes a pseudogene. The CDR3 has 16 residues.

This clone was seen a handful of times. This chain links TRBV10-2 with TRBJ1-3; no firm D call. The CDR3 loop spans 12 amino acids. Trimming pared 2 bases from V and 8 bases from J, leaving 7 bases between. Germline V gene lookup returns CDR1 WSHSY and CDR2 SAAADI. CDR3 region: CASSEVQHTIYF. The CDR3 bases are TGCGCCAGCAGTGAGGTCCAGCACACCATATATTTT.

This clone was seen a few times. V gene TRBV30 combines with J gene TRBJ2-3; D gene uncertain. The V gene's germline CDR1 is GTSNPN and CDR2 SVGIG (reference sequence). V gave up 0 bases and J gave up 1 base, with 5 bases separating them. The length of the CDR3 is 13 residues. DNA of the CDR3: TGTGCCTGGAGTGTTGGGGGCACAGATACGCAGTATTTT. Protein sequence: CAWSVGGTDTQYF.

The chain carries TRBV2 and TRBJ2-7, with TRBD1 as a possible D gene (6 bases). Trimming took 8 bases from V and 1 from J, leaving 9 bases between them. The germline V gene encodes CDR1 SNHLY and CDR2 FYNNEI. The length of the CDR3 is 12 residues. CDR3 nucleotides: TGTGCCAGCCGAGGACAGTCCTACGAGCAGTACTTC. Protein sequence: CASRGQSYEQYF.